Included here is one T cell receptor (beta chain) sequence, with context. What it recognizes is unknown. Time point specified: week 11, during vaccination. Each vaccine dose was 300 ug of mutant IDH1 20-mer peptide, with topical imiquimod. Patients carried new grade 3 or 4 IDH1-mutant astrocytomas lacking nuclear ATRX. Clones were sequenced by immunoSEQ multiplex PCR, and TCRdb holds only the in-frame ones, with some missing. The table includes approximately 64,000 clones, roughly 84% detected once. V shed 0 bases and J shed 5 bases, with 10 bases lying between them. The CDR3 is 14 amino acids. From germline, CDR1 is MNHEY and CDR2 SVGAGI. These data come from a study of a mutant IDH1 vaccine in newly diagnosed glioma. Turning to the study itself: Males made up about 62% and females about 38% of treated patients, whose mean age was roughly 40 years. Study-wide results and caveats: Immune responses induced by the vaccine were seen in 93.3% of patients, spanning multiple MHC alleles.

The source is a woman aged 45-65 years with glioma. V is TRBV6-5 and J is TRBJ1-2; D may be TRBD1 (6 bases). The sample consisted of PBMCs, taken from a glioma patient whose treatment included an IDH1 peptide vaccine. The CDR3 nucleotides are TGTGCCAGCAGTTACTCGACGACAGGATATGGCTACACCTTC. Translation: CASSYSTTGYGYTF.